This TCR beta chain was sequenced in a study of blood T cell repertoires in COVID-19. Background on the study: Samples came from the United States, Italy and Spain, spanning acute and convalescent COVID-19. PBMCs, B-cell-depleted T cells, or T cells provided the cDNA or gDNA that made up the material.

Original handling: Amplification from reference gene primers served as the basis for estimated nucleated cell counts. The protocol was immunoSEQ multiplex PCR, while the TCRdb copy is restricted to in-frame clones and leaves out a portion. V and J calls plus clone size are reproduced from that table; the DNA served to infer D and trimming. The profile shows about 400,000 clones, 65% to 90% of them singletons. Sequencing was carried out using peripheral blood. This TCR was sampled from a woman aged 60 to 75 with COVID-19, enrolled during active disease.

DNA of the CDR3: TGCGCCAGCAGCTTGGTGTCGCAGGGGGGATACACAGATACGCAGTATTTT. The encoded protein is CASSLVSQGGYTDTQYF. The chain is built from TRBV5-1 and TRBJ2-3; D possibly corresponds to TRBD1 (7 bases). V lost 0 bases and J lost 2, with 16 bases in between. Germline CDR1 is SGHRS and CDR2 is YFSETQ. The CDR3 extends over 17 amino acids.